Listed below are T cell receptor beta chains from one sample, sequenced in a study of blood T cell repertoires in COVID-19. The data were produced by immunoSEQ multiplex PCR, yet TCRdb's version contains in-frame clones alone and is incomplete. There are 30,000 or so clones in the sample; approximately 93% occur only once, and around 0.9% lies in the top ten. Sequencing used peripheral blood. The source of these receptors is a male donor with active COVID-19. Both conserved end residues are part of each CDR3. The D gene is left open where the match is weak. Where a row states a size, it is once, few, many or the class of an expanded clone; other rows omit it.

V: TRBV4-1; J: TRBJ1-1; size: -; D: -; CDR3: CASSQDWRTEAFF; DNA: TGCGCCAGCAGCCAAGATTGGAGAACTGAAGCTTTCTTT
V: TRBV4-3; J: TRBJ2-1; size: -; D: TRBD2; CDR3: CASSQEGGSGAGPYNEQFF; DNA: TGCGCCAGCAGCCAAGAGGGGGGTAGCGGGGCCGGACCCTACAATGAGCAGTTCTTC
V: TRBV7-6; J: TRBJ2-5; size: -; D: TRBD2; CDR3: CASSLGLLSGGAQETQYF; DNA: TGTGCCAGCAGCTTAGGACTACTTAGCGGGGGAGCCCAAGAGACCCAGTACTTC
V: TRBV24-1; J: TRBJ2-2; size: -; D: -; CDR3: CATSEPGLRELFF; DNA: TGTGCCACCAGTGAACCGGGACTTAGGGAGCTGTTTTTT
V: TRBV7-3; J: TRBJ2-1; size: -; D: TRBD1; CDR3: CASSLTKEQGKFF; DNA: TGTGCCAGCAGCTTAACCAAGGAACAGGGGAAGTTCTTC
V: TRBV5-4; J: TRBJ2-1; size: -; D: TRBD2; CDR3: CASSRTSGGQYNEQFF; DNA: TGTGCCAGCAGCCGGACTAGCGGGGGGCAGTACAATGAGCAGTTCTTC
V: TRBV6-5; J: TRBJ2-7; size: -; D: TRBD1; CDR3: CASNGRQGFGEQYF; DNA: TGTGCCAGCAACGGTAGACAGGGCTTCGGGGAGCAGTACTTC
V: TRBV3-1/TRBV3-2; J: TRBJ2-6; size: -; D: -; CDR3: CASSQGISGANVLTF; DNA: TGTGCCAGCAGCCAAGGTATTTCTGGGGCCAACGTCCTGACTTTC
V: TRBV2; J: TRBJ2-1; size: once; D: TRBD2; CDR3: CASSASGGAEFF; DNA: TGTGCCAGCAGTGCCAGCGGGGGGGCGGAGTTCTTC
V: TRBV5-5; J: TRBJ1-1; size: -; D: -; CDR3: CASSSQGDEAFF; DNA: TGTGCCAGCAGCTCACAGGGAGATGAAGCTTTCTTT
V: TRBV18; J: TRBJ2-7; size: -; D: -; CDR3: CASSGRQEAYEQYF; DNA: TGTGCCAGCTCAGGACGACAGGAAGCCTACGAGCAGTACTTC
V: TRBV7-2; J: TRBJ2-6; size: -; D: TRBD1; CDR3: CASSTRTGGSSGANVLTF; DNA: TGTGCCAGCAGCACCCGGACAGGGGGCTCGTCTGGGGCCAACGTCCTGACTTTC
V: TRBV24-1; J: TRBJ2-7; size: -; D: -; CDR3: CATSDPRSGSYEQYF; DNA: TGTGCCACCAGTGATCCTCGGAGTGGCTCCTACGAGCAGTACTTC
V: TRBV27; J: TRBJ1-6; size: -; D: TRBD1; CDR3: CASSTGTDNSPLHF; DNA: TGTGCCAGCAGCACCGGGACAGATAATTCACCCCTCCACTTT
V: TRBV7-3; J: TRBJ2-1; size: -; D: TRBD2; CDR3: CASSFGTTNEQFF; DNA: TGTGCCAGCAGCTTCGGGACTACCAATGAGCAGTTCTTC
V: TRBV18; J: TRBJ2-3; size: -; D: -; CDR3: CASSPTISRHGDTQYF; DNA: TGTGCCAGCTCGCCCACCATATCACGCCACGGGGATACGCAGTATTTT
V: TRBV3-1/TRBV3-2; J: TRBJ2-1; size: -; D: -; CDR3: CASSQSGQYNEQFF; DNA: TGTGCCAGCAGCCAATCCGGACAGTACAATGAGCAGTTCTTC